A single sample is the source of the 28 T cell receptor beta chains below, sequenced in a study of blood T cells in healthy people across ages. It was with a sample-barcoded 5' primer and a J-beta primer mix that a second PCR of roughly 7 to 12 cycles was run. TCRdb recomputed calls from the 5' RACE reads with MiXCR, one row per CDR3 protein. The table has roughly 1.4 million distinct CDR3 sequences, approximately 60% seen once; the top ten hold roughly 6.3%. Source material: blood. The receptors stem from a man between 18 and 29 years old in good health.

The sample holds many counts of this clonotype. The chain's CDR3 is CASSPYGDRVYEQYF. CDR3 nucleotide sequence: TGTGCCAGCAGCCCCTACGGGGACAGAGTCTACGAGCAGTACTTC. This sequence joins TRBV2 and TRBJ2-7, with TRBD1 matching over 7 bases. The CDR3 loop spans 15 amino acids. J lost 3 bases, V lost 6 bases, and 11 bases had no gene match. Germline-derived CDR1 and CDR2 are SNHLY and FYNNEI.

The chain couples TRBV4-3 to TRBJ2-1; TRBD1 matches 7 bases. Germline V gives CDR1 LGHNA, CDR2 YSLEER. The CDR3 runs 12 residues. The V segment lost 3 bases and the J segment 7 bases; nucleotides outside the gene matches: 0. The CDR3 is CASSQGQNEQFF. CDR3 sequence (DNA): TGCGCCAGCAGCCAGGGACAGAATGAGCAGTTCTTC.

V and J are TRBV7-2 and TRBJ2-7; D may match TRBD1 or TRBD2 (5 bases each). The CDR3 has 17 residues. With 3 bases removed from V and 0 bases from J, the gap between germline ends came to 18 bases. Germline CDR1 is SGHTA and CDR2 is FQGNSA. The CDR3 DNA sequence: TGTGCCAGCAGCTTGGAAGGGGCTAGGGAGAGCTCCTACGAGCAGTACTTC. Protein sequence: CASSLEGARESSYEQYF.

The genes are TRBV5-1 and TRBJ2-5; TRBD1 matches 8 bases. J lost 1 base, V lost 4 bases, and 6 bases had no gene match. This CDR3 is built from 15 residues. CDR1 and CDR2 (germline): SGHRS, YFSETQ. CDR3 sequence: CASSALQGVQETQYF. For the CDR3, the DNA is TGCGCCAGCAGCGCCTTACAGGGGGTCCAAGAGACCCAGTACTTC.

This clonotype has only a few counts. The chain joins TRBV15 to TRBJ2-1; a possible D gene is TRBD1 (6 bases). The CDR3 has 15 amino acids. Trimming pared 3 bases from V and 5 bases from J, leaving 14 bases between. CDR1 is LNHNV, CDR2 YYDKDF, per germline (reference sequence). The CDR3 here is CATSSWDTRDNEQFF. The CDR3 DNA follows: TGTGCCACCAGCAGCTGGGACACCCGAGACAATGAGCAGTTCTTC. Drawing the rest from reference TRBV15 and TRBJ2-1, the complete variable domain is DAMVIQNPRYQVTQFGKPVTLSCSQTLNHNVMYWYQQKSSQAPKLLFHYYDKDFNNEADTPDNFQSRRPNTSFCFLDIRSPGLGDTAMYLCATSSWDTRDNEQFFGPGTRLTVL.

Comments on this clonotype: The junction shows a germline mismatch at one end, possibly a read error. V and J are TRBV27 and TRBJ2-1; maybe TRBD2 (6 bases). The CDR3 is 16 residues long. The V gene's germline CDR1 is MNHEY and CDR2 SMNVEV (reference sequence). The CDR3 DNA reads as TGTGTCAGCAGTTGGGTTGGGGGGAGCTCCTACAATGAGCAGTTCTTC. Amino acids: CVSSWVGGSSYNEQFF.

This clonotype has more than one count but fewer than ten. The chain joins TRBV7-2 to TRBJ2-7; D not resolved. Germline assignment: CDR1 SGHTA and CDR2 FQGNSA. Trimming pared 7 bases from V and 1 base from J, leaving 14 bases between. The CDR3 is 14 amino acids. CDR3 amino acids: CASKIGQESYEQYF. The CDR3 DNA reads as TGTGCCAGCAAGATCGGGCAGGAGTCCTACGAGCAGTACTTC.

V usage is TRBV7-2 and J usage is TRBJ2-7; D is undetermined. The CDR3 has 14 amino acids. Germline loops: CDR1 SGHTA, CDR2 FQGNSA. Trimming removed 5 bases at V and 2 bases at J, with 13 bases between. DNA for the CDR3: TGTGCCAGCAGCCCCACTTCACTTCCCTACGAGCAGTACTTC. It yields the protein CASSPTSLPYEQYF.

This clonotype showed up just a few times. The gene calls are TRBV14 and TRBJ1-4; no firm D call. CDR3 length: 14 residues. CDR1 is SGHDN and CDR2 is FVKESK in the germline V gene. Deletions cut 4 bases from V and 8 bases from J, with 14 bases between. The CDR3 coding sequence is TGTGCCAGCAGCCGCGGACGCTTAGGGGAAAAACTGTTTTTT. Residues: CASSRGRLGEKLFF.

This clonotype occurred once. The chain combines TRBV29-1 with TRBJ2-3, with TRBD2 identical over 7 bases. The CDR3 spans 14 residues. V shed 6 bases, J shed 2 bases, and the junction held 8 bases outside the gene matches. In germline, CDR1 is SQVTM, CDR2 ANQGSEA. CDR3 region: CSVRGLLLTDTQYF. The CDR3 DNA is TGCAGCGTGAGGGGACTACTTCTCACAGATACGCAGTATTTT.

The V and J genes are TRBV11-2 and TRBJ2-1; D might be TRBD2 (5 bases). The germline gives CDR1 SGHAT, CDR2 FQNNGV. V gave up 3 bases and J gave up 2 bases, with 11 bases separating them. The CDR3 spans 15 residues. The CDR3 protein is CASSLRPGTYNEQFF. CDR3 in DNA: TGTGCCAGCAGCTTGCGTCCGGGGACCTACAATGAGCAGTTCTTC.

The rearrangement links TRBV2 to TRBJ2-6; D not resolved. Germline CDR1 and CDR2: SNHLY and FYNNEI. The CDR3 is 15 amino acids. The V end lost 3 bases, the J end lost 0 bases, and 6 bases lay between the germline ends. The CDR3: CASSEIPSGANVLTF. Here the CDR3 DNA reads TGTGCCAGCAGTGAGATTCCCTCTGGGGCCAACGTCCTGACTTTC. The complete variable domain, with remaining parts taken from reference TRBV2 and TRBJ2-6, reads EPEVTQTPSHQVTQMGQEVILRCVPISNHLYFYWYRQILGQKVEFLVSFYNNEISEKSEIFDDQFSVERPDGSNFTLKIRSTKLEDSAMYFCASSEIPSGANVLTFGAGSRLTVL.

This clonotype appeared a few times. This rearrangement joins TRBV5-1 to TRBJ2-1; TRBD2 aligns across 10 bases. The CDR3 length is 16 residues. The junction had 5 bases not matched to a gene; V was cut back by 1 base and J by 4 bases. Germline lookup yields CDR1 SGHRS and CDR2 YFSETQ. The CDR3 loop reads CASSLRTSGAYNEQFF. CDR3 DNA: TGCGCCAGCAGCTTGCGAACTAGCGGGGCTTACAATGAGCAGTTCTTC. The whole variable domain, filled in from reference TRBV5-1 and TRBJ2-1, reads KAGVTQTPRYLIKTRGQQVTLSCSPISGHRSVSWYQQTPGQGLQFLFEYFSETQRNKGNFPGRFSGRQFSNSRSEMNVSTLELGDSALYLCASSLRTSGAYNEQFFGPGTRLTVL.

J is TRBJ2-2 and V is TRBV7-2; D is unresolved. The germline CDR1 and CDR2 sequences are SGHTA and FQGNSA. This CDR3 is 16 amino acids long. Trimming pared 1 base from V and 5 bases from J, leaving 14 bases between. The CDR3 bases are TGTGCCAGCAGCTTAGGCCTGGGCCTTGGTACCGGGGAGCTGTTTTTT. It yields the protein CASSLGLGLGTGELFF.

Only one count was recorded for this clonotype. J is TRBJ2-1 and V is TRBV7-3; D not resolved. Trimming removed 5 bases from V and 6 bases from J, with 14 bases in between. The CDR3 has 14 residues. Looked up from germline, CDR1 is SGHTA and CDR2 is FQGTGA. The CDR3 DNA sequence: TGTGCCAGCAGCCCCAGGCTCCTAAGCAATGAGCAGTTCTTC. It translates to CASSPRLLSNEQFF.

This clonotype occurred many times. The chain uses TRBV13 and TRBJ1-2, with D unclear. The CDR3 runs to 12 residues. Deletions cut 0 bases from V and 7 bases from J, with 6 bases between. Germline loops: CDR1 PRHDT, CDR2 FYEKMQ (reference sequence). CDR3 DNA sequence: TGTGCCAGCAGCTTAGGCGAGGGTGGCTACACCTTC. This codes for CASSLGEGGYTF.

The chain carries TRBV6-1 and TRBJ2-2; TRBD1 agrees at 8 bases. The V gene's germline CDR1 is MNHNS and CDR2 SASEGT. The CDR3 is 17 residues long. J lost 7 bases, V lost 6 bases, and 16 bases had no gene match. Written as DNA, the CDR3 is TGTGCCAGCAGCTTTAGCTGGGGCGACAGGGGATTCGGGGAGCTGTTTTTT. Residues: CASSFSWGDRGFGELFF.

The gene calls are TRBV7-6 and TRBJ2-5; 8 bases fit TRBD2. The trim removed 5 bases at V and 1 base at J, leaving 12 bases unmatched. Germline CDR1 SGHVS, CDR2 FNYEAQ. CDR3 length: 17 residues. CDR3 DNA sequence: TGTGCCAGCAGCCCGTGGGTGACTAGCGAGATCCAAGAGACCCAGTACTTC. Protein sequence: CASSPWVTSEIQETQYF.

The chain couples TRBV4-3 to TRBJ1-1, with TRBD1 as a possible D gene (5 bases). This CDR3 is 16 amino acids long. Germline V gene data show CDR1 as LGHNA and CDR2 as YSLEER. Deletions cut 3 bases from V and 6 bases from J, with 20 bases between. The CDR3 loop is CASSQDSGLLGAEAFF. The CDR3 nucleotides read TGCGCCAGCAGCCAGGATTCGGGGCTCCTCGGGGCTGAAGCTTTCTTT.

The chain uses TRBV4-2 and TRBJ1-3, with D maybe TRBD1 (6 bases). This CDR3 comprises 16 residues. V was clipped by 0 bases and J by 2 bases, with 11 bases between them. Germline values: CDR1 LGHNA, CDR2 YNFKEQ. CDR3 coding DNA: TGTGCCAGCAGCCAAGATCAGCAGGGGACTGGAAACACCATATATTTT. It encodes CASSQDQQGTGNTIYF.

CDR3 protein: CSASSGGGGDGELFF. The CDR3 DNA is TGCAGTGCTAGTAGTGGGGGCGGAGGTGACGGGGAGCTGTTTTTT. The genes are TRBV20-1 and TRBJ2-2; D possibly corresponds to TRBD1 (6 bases). In germline, CDR1 is DFQATT, CDR2 SNEGSKA (reference sequence). Trimming shortened V by 3 bases and J by 7 bases, and 18 bases separated the two germline ends. The CDR3 covers 15 residues.

The chain has TRBV20-1 and TRBJ2-5; 9 bases align to TRBD2. The ends lost 7 bases at V and 1 base at J; junction bases unmatched: 1. The V gene's germline CDR1 is DFQATT and CDR2 SNEGSKA (reference sequence). The length of the CDR3 is 12 residues. The CDR3 loop reads CSERGAQETQYF. The CDR3 nucleotides read TGCAGTGAGCGGGGGGCCCAAGAGACCCAGTACTTC.

This clonotype was recorded a few times. The genes are TRBV5-1 and TRBJ1-4; D perhaps matches TRBD1 (6 bases). V shed 4 bases and J shed 8 bases, with 18 bases lying between them. The germline V gene has CDR1 SGHRS and CDR2 YFSETQ. This CDR3 comprises 15 residues. The DNA for the CDR3 is TGCGCCAGCAGCGCCTCCGGGACACAGGCCGAAAAACTGTTTTTT. This translates into CASSASGTQAEKLFF.

J is TRBJ2-5 and V is TRBV7-9; D could derive from TRBD1 or TRBD2 (5 bases each). Germline V gives CDR1 SEHNR, CDR2 FQNEAQ (reference sequence). This CDR3 comprises 16 residues. The V and J ends lost 4 bases and 1 base respectively, with 16 bases between them. The CDR3 here is CASSSQLRGAQETQYF. The CDR3 DNA follows: TGTGCCAGCAGCTCCCAATTGCGAGGGGCCCAAGAGACCCAGTACTTC.

This chain uses TRBV29-1 with TRBJ2-7; D is unclear. TRBJ2-5 explains the end of the DNA better; the J call may be wrong. Germline loops: CDR1 SQVTM, CDR2 ANQGSEA. The CDR3 has 13 amino acids. CDR3 region: CSADPSQTETQYF. The CDR3 DNA is TGCAGCGCTGACCCCAGCCAGACAGAGACCCAGTACTTC.

This clonotype was counted a single time. This chain joins TRBV20-1 and TRBJ2-4; TRBD2 matches at 7 bases. The last part of the DNA fits TRBJ2-7 better; the J call may be wrong. Germline-derived CDR1 and CDR2 are DFQATT and SNEGSKA (reference sequence). This CDR3 is 14 amino acids long. The CDR3 DNA is TGCAGTGCTAGAGAGGGACTAACCGCCTACGAGCAGTACTTC. It yields the protein CSAREGLTAYEQYF.

The genes are TRBV6-6 and TRBJ1-2, with 7 bases that match TRBD1. The V segment lost 3 bases and the J segment 5 bases; nucleotides outside the gene matches: 9. Per the germline V gene, CDR1 is MNHNY and CDR2 is SVGAGI (reference sequence). CDR3 length equals 15 residues. Here the CDR3 reads CASSYLKTGQYGYTF. The CDR3 DNA follows: TGTGCCAGCAGTTATCTAAAAACGGGACAGTATGGCTACACCTTC.

The gene calls are TRBV6-2 or TRBV6-3 and TRBJ2-1, with TRBD1 matching over 12 bases. Germline V CDR1 and CDR2: MNHEY, SVGEGT. Trimming at V came to 5 bases and at J to 10 bases, leaving 3 bases not matched to a gene. The CDR3 has 13 residues. For the CDR3, the DNA is TGTGCCAGCAGTGCCGGGACAGGGGGCGAGCAGTTCTTC. It yields the protein CASSAGTGGEQFF.